A selection of T cell receptor beta chains follows, all from one sample in a study of CD8 T cells in Susac syndrome. In TCRdb, the immunoSEQ multiplex PCR reads were re-called with MiXCR into one record per CDR3 protein. The sample records some 150,000 distinct CDR3 sequences, roughly 94% being singletons. Sequences were obtained from CD8+ T cells from PBMCs. These receptors were taken from a human donor with multiple sclerosis. Each CDR3 is given with its conserved first and last residue. A D gene is named only where the DNA matches it firmly. Not all rows give a size; the values are once, few, many and, for expanded clones, a class.

abundance,d_gene,v_gene,j_gene,CDR3nt,CDR3aa
NA,TRBD1,TRBV2,TRBJ1-2,TGTGCCATCCAAACAGGGGCCCCTGGAGTCTATGGCTACACCTTC,CAIQTGAPGVYGYTF
NA,NA,TRBV9,TRBJ1-1,TGTGCCAGCAGCGTAGGGGCTCAGGGGAGTATGAACACTGAAGCTTTCTTT,CASSVGAQGSMNTEAFF
NA,TRBD2,TRBV3-1,TRBJ2-3,TGTGCCAGCAGCCAAGAGTTCACCACCGGACTAGGGGGCACAGATACGCAGTATTTT,CASSQEFTTGLGGTDTQYF
once,NA,TRBV14,TRBJ2-1,TGTGCCAGCAGCCAAGAATTGGCAGGGGCACTTGGGCAGTTCTTC,CASSQELAGALGQFF
NA,TRBD2,TRBV2,TRBJ2-1,TGTGCCAGTAGCGGGCATGAGCAGTTCTTC,CASSGHEQFF
NA,NA,TRBV5-1,TRBJ2-1,TGCGCCAGCAGCCTACGGGGCAACAGTGAGCAGTTCTTC,CASSLRGNSEQFF
NA,TRBD1,TRBV7-2,TRBJ2-3,TGTGCCAGCAGCTTAACAACAGGGGTCACAGATACGCAGTATTTT,CASSLTTGVTDTQYF
NA,TRBD1,TRBV29-1,TRBJ1-2,TGCAGCTTCGGGGACAGGAACTATGGCTACACCTTC,CSFGDRNYGYTF
NA,TRBD1,TRBV4-1,TRBJ2-7,TGCGCCAGCAGCCTTGCGGGACAGGGGGGACGGGAGCAGTACTTC,CASSLAGQGGREQYF
NA,NA,TRBV3-1,TRBJ2-1,TGTGCCAGCAGCCATGGCGGGACCTTAAAGGGTGAGCAGTTCTTC,CASSHGGTLKGEQFF
NA,NA,TRBV30,TRBJ1-2,TGTGCCTGGAGTGTCGTGGGGGGGGATGGCTACACCTTC,CAWSVVGGDGYTF
NA,TRBD1,TRBV20-1,TRBJ2-3,TGCAGTGCCGAGAGGTACCCCCGGGACAGTCCCACAGATACGCAGTATTTT,CSAERYPRDSPTDTQYF
NA,NA,TRBV24-1,TRBJ2-2,TGTGCCACCAGTGATTTGAAGCTCGGGGTCGCGAACACCGGGGAGCTGTTTTTT,CATSDLKLGVANTGELFF
NA,TRBD1,TRBV24-1,TRBJ1-2,TGTGCCACCAACAACTTAACCAGGGGGAGAGGCTACACCTTC,CATNNLTRGRGYTF
NA,NA,TRBV29-1,TRBJ2-2,TGCAGCGTTTTGCCGGGACCCCCAGTCACCGGGGAGCTGTTTTTT,CSVLPGPPVTGELFF
NA,NA,TRBV2,TRBJ1-2,TGTGCCAGCATCGGACGGCCCCTCTATGGCTACACCTTC,CASIGRPLYGYTF
NA,TRBD1,TRBV7-2,TRBJ1-2,TGTGCCAGCAGCTTGGAGACAGGGGGCTATGGCTACACCTTC,CASSLETGGYGYTF
NA,NA,TRBV30,TRBJ1-4,TGTGCCTCCGACGTCGCGGAAAAACTGTTTTTT,CASDVAEKLFF
NA,TRBD2,TRBV12-3/TRBV12-4,TRBJ2-1,TGTGCCAGCAGTCCGCGGACTAGTCCCTTCACTTACAATGAGCAGTTCTTC,CASSPRTSPFTYNEQFF
few,TRBD1,TRBV7-2,TRBJ2-4,TGTGCCAGCAGCGGCCGGGACAGGGTTGGGTACTTC,CASSGRDRVGYF
NA,NA,TRBV20-1,TRBJ1-2,TGCAGTGCTAGTTGGGGGGGCTATGGCTACACCTTC,CSASWGGYGYTF
NA,NA,TRBV29-1,TRBJ2-7,TGCAGCGTCCAAGCGAGGGGGGGGAGCTCCTACGAGCAGTACTTC,CSVQARGGSSYEQYF
once,NA,TRBV29-1,TRBJ2-6,TGCAGCGTTGAAGAAAGATCAGCTGGGGCCAACGTCCTGACTTTC,CSVEERSAGANVLTF
NA,NA,TRBV7-2,TRBJ2-3,TGTGCCAGCAGCATTCAGGGGTGGACCACAGATACGCAGTATTTT,CASSIQGWTTDTQYF
NA,NA,TRBV25-1,TRBJ1-2,TGTGCCAGCTATTCTTCAGGGGGCTACACCTTC,CASYSSGGYTF
NA,NA,TRBV2,TRBJ1-1,TGTGCCAGCAGCGGACACACTGAAGCTTTCTTT,CASSGHTEAFF
NA,NA,TRBV7-9,TRBJ1-1,TGTGCCAGCAGCTATGGGACTCAGGTCTCTGGGACTGAAGCTTTCTTT,CASSYGTQVSGTEAFF
NA,NA,TRBV5-4,TRBJ2-7,TGTGCCAGCAGCTACGCCAGGTCCTACGAGCAGTACTTC,CASSYARSYEQYF
NA,TRBD1,TRBV6-6,TRBJ2-5,TGTGCCAGCAGTTACTCAGTCAGGGGGCAAGAGACCCAGTACTTC,CASSYSVRGQETQYF
NA,TRBD2,TRBV5-4,TRBJ2-5,TGTGCCAGCAGCGCTGCACTAGCGAAAGAGACCCAGTACTTC,CASSAALAKETQYF
NA,TRBD1,TRBV12-3/TRBV12-4,TRBJ1-6,TGTGCCAGCACCATAGGGACAGGATCGGTTTCACCCCTCCACTTT,CASTIGTGSVSPLHF
NA,NA,TRBV5-1,TRBJ2-7,TGCGCCAGCAGCTTACGGGGACTTGACCACGAGCAGTACTTC,CASSLRGLDHEQYF
NA,TRBD1,TRBV4-1,TRBJ1-4,TGCGCCAGCAGCCAAGGGGCAGGGGGTGAGGAAAAACTGTTTTTT,CASSQGAGGEEKLFF
NA,NA,TRBV29-1,TRBJ1-2,TGCAGCGTCGATGGTAGGGCTCCTGGCTACACCTTC,CSVDGRAPGYTF
NA,TRBD1,TRBV19,TRBJ1-5,TGTGCCAGTAGTGATACAGGGGGCCGGCCCCAGCATTTT,CASSDTGGRPQHF
NA,TRBD2,TRBV7-9,TRBJ2-5,TGTGCCAGCAGCTTAGGAACTGGGACTAAGCAAGAGACCCAGTACTTC,CASSLGTGTKQETQYF
NA,NA,TRBV12-3/TRBV12-4,TRBJ2-3,TGTGCCAGCAGTTTAGGAGGGTTCACAGATACGCAGTATTTT,CASSLGGFTDTQYF
once,TRBD1,TRBV12-3/TRBV12-4,TRBJ2-1,TGTGCCAGCAACGGGGGCAGGGGGCTGGTCTATGAGCAGTTCTTC,CASNGGRGLVYEQFF
NA,TRBD1,TRBV5-1,TRBJ1-4,TGCGCCAGCTCGAATGGAGGGGGCGCTAATGAAAAACTGTTTTTT,CASSNGGGANEKLFF
NA,NA,TRBV7-9,TRBJ1-4,TGTGCCAGCAGCCCGGACGGTGGCCATGAAAAACTGTTTTTT,CASSPDGGHEKLFF
NA,NA,TRBV20-1,TRBJ2-2,TGCAGTGCCACCACAGCGAACACCGGGGAGCTGTTTTTT,CSATTANTGELFF
many,NA,TRBV2,TRBJ2-5,TGTGCCAGCAGGGGAGAGACCCAGTACTTC,CASRGETQYF
NA,TRBD1,TRBV9,TRBJ2-1,TGTGCCAGCAGTGCTGACAGGGGGCGACTTAATGAGCAGTTCTTC,CASSADRGRLNEQFF
NA,TRBD2,TRBV9,TRBJ2-2,TGTGCCAGCAGCCCGGGAGGGAGGACGAACACCGGGGAGCTGTTTTTT,CASSPGGRTNTGELFF
NA,NA,TRBV13,TRBJ2-3,TGTGCCAGCAGCCCCACCCGCGCAGATACGCAGTATTTT,CASSPTRADTQYF
NA,TRBD2,TRBV15,TRBJ2-1,TGTGCCACCGGGCCGAGCGGGGGGGGTTACAATGAGCAGTTCTTC,CATGPSGGGYNEQFF
NA,NA,TRBV20-1,TRBJ2-5,TGCAGTGCAACTTCTAGGCGGCGAGGGGAGACCCAGTACTTC,CSATSRRRGETQYF
NA,NA,TRBV14,TRBJ1-1,TGTGCCAGCAGCCAAGAGAGGGCGAACACTGAAGCTTTCTTT,CASSQERANTEAFF
NA,NA,TRBV28,TRBJ2-7,TGTGCCAGCAGTCCACGTACGGGGCTCCGAAGGGACGAGCAGTACTTC,CASSPRTGLRRDEQYF
once,NA,TRBV6-2/TRBV6-3,TRBJ1-1,TGTGCCAGCCTCAACACTCAGAGGTTGACTGAAGCTTTCTTT,CASLNTQRLTEAFF
NA,TRBD1,TRBV20-1,TRBJ2-1,TGCAGTGCTAGATTAAGGGACAGCTCCTACAATGAGCAGTTCTTC,CSARLRDSSYNEQFF
NA,TRBD2,TRBV13,TRBJ2-7,TGTGCCAGCAGCTCCCTACCGACTAGCGGGGGGACCGACTCCTACGAGCAGTACTTC,CASSSLPTSGGTDSYEQYF
NA,NA,TRBV19,TRBJ2-5,TGTGCCAGTAGTCAATTAGGCGCTAAAGAGACCCAGTACTTC,CASSQLGAKETQYF
NA,NA,TRBV6-2/TRBV6-3,TRBJ2-1,TGTGCCAGCAGCCATTTACTAGACTACAATGAGCAGTTCTTC,CASSHLLDYNEQFF
NA,NA,TRBV4-2,TRBJ2-3,TGTGCCAGCAGCCAGGAGACCGGGGTGGGCACAGATACGCAGTATTTT,CASSQETGVGTDTQYF
NA,NA,TRBV19,TRBJ2-2,TGTGCCAGTAGTATTTGGGGAAACACCGGGGAGCTGTTTTTT,CASSIWGNTGELFF
NA,NA,TRBV2,TRBJ2-7,TGTGCCAGCAGTGAAGCGCACAGGAGCTCCTACGAGCAGTACTTC,CASSEAHRSSYEQYF